This TCR beta chain was recovered during a study of cytomegalovirus exposure and HLA in healthy donors. Looking at the study overall: Ancestry clustering placed more than 80% of approximately 370 genotyped donors in the Caucasian-associated cluster.

The CDR3 is made up of 17 amino acids. Trimming at V came to 6 bases and at J to 0 bases, leaving 10 bases not matched to a gene. Germline V gene lookup returns CDR1 KGHSH and CDR2 LQKENI. This clone turned up a few times. Its antigen is unknown. Study conclusions and caveats: Investigators reported 150 to 200 TCR beta chains as tied to cytomegalovirus. For most TCR sequences rarity was the rule, although some public TCRs occurred in many donors. With later analysis, a missense DCLRE1C variant became linked to TCR beta V- and J-gene trimming.

The PCR contained 60 Vbeta and 13 Jbeta primers. Clones were read by immunoSEQ multiplex PCR, and TCRdb kept only the in-frame ones, dropping some. This table has approximately 210,000 clones, 75% to 80% appearing once. This receptor was obtained from a male donor in good health and CMV-seronegative. The sequenced sample was PBMCs. The chain couples TRBV18 to TRBJ2-1, with 8 bases that match TRBD2. CDR3 amino acids: CASSRVAGTSSYNEQFF. The CDR3 DNA follows: TGTGCCAGCTCTCGCGTAGCGGGAACCAGCTCCTACAATGAGCAGTTCTTC. Combining the CDR3 with reference TRBV18 and TRBJ2-1 gives the whole variable domain NAGVMQNPRHLVRRRGQEARLRCSPMKGHSHVYWYRQLPEEGLKFMVYLQKENIIDESGMPKERFSAEFPKEGPSILRIQQVVRGDSAAYFCASSRVAGTSSYNEQFFGPGTRLTVL.